A single sample is the source of the 32 T cell receptor beta chains below, sequenced in a study of immune evolution from preneoplasia to lung adenocarcinoma. Only in-frame clones appear in the TCRdb table, and some are missing; sequencing was by immunoSEQ multiplex PCR. This sample carries about 26,000 clones, roughly 70% of them seen once, and the ten largest clones take 5.7%. The sample was FFPE invasive lung adenocarcinoma tissue. The receptor source for this set is a person aged 55 to 75 with invasive lung adenocarcinoma. Some clones in this sample may be carry-over from other donors' samples.

V gene TRBV6-4 combines with J gene TRBJ2-2, with 12 bases fitting TRBD2. Looked up from germline, CDR1 is MRHNA and CDR2 is SNTAGT. V dropped 4 bases and J dropped 3; count of bases not matched to a gene: 0. The CDR3 is made up of 15 amino acids. This CDR3 is CASSGLAGDTGELFF. In DNA, the CDR3 is TGTGCCAGCAGTGGACTAGCGGGAGACACCGGGGAGCTGTTTTTT.

The chain has TRBV19 and TRBJ2-1; D is possibly TRBD1 (6 bases). Germline CDR1 LNHDA, CDR2 SQIVND (reference sequence). V was clipped by 1 base and J by 10 bases, with 26 bases between them. This CDR3 region has 18 residues. This CDR3 is CASSIGPHRAALPREQFF. The DNA for the CDR3 is TGTGCCAGTAGTATAGGGCCCCACAGGGCCGCCCTTCCCCGCGAGCAGTTCTTC.

This chain links TRBV7-2 with TRBJ2-1, with 7 bases fitting TRBD2. The CDR3 totals 18 residues. V lost 5 bases to trimming and J lost 6 bases; unmatched junction nucleotides: 19. Germline assignment: CDR1 SGHTA and CDR2 FQGNSA. CDR3 bases: TGTGCCAGCAGCCAAGCTCGGACTAGAAGGGTGGGGACCAATGAGCAGTTCTTC. Encoded protein: CASSQARTRRVGTNEQFF.

Only one count was recorded for this clone. The genes are TRBV19 and TRBJ1-4; 9 nucleotides align to TRBD1. J lost 5 bases, V lost 5 bases, and 3 bases had no gene match. The germline V gene encodes CDR1 LNHDA and CDR2 SQIVND (reference sequence). The CDR3 runs 14 residues. Here the CDR3 reads CASSVGTGNEKLFF. The CDR3 DNA follows: TGTGCCAGTAGTGTCGGGACAGGGAATGAAAAACTGTTTTTT.

The chain combines TRBV29-1 with TRBJ1-1; 10 nucleotides agree with TRBD1. The CDR3 spans 14 residues. Germline assignment: CDR1 SQVTM and CDR2 ANQGSEA. Trimming at V came to 1 base and at J to 11 bases, leaving 10 bases not matched to a gene. The CDR3 is CSVEAGVGTGAAFF. As DNA, the CDR3 is TGCAGCGTTGAAGCAGGAGTAGGGACAGGGGCCGCTTTCTTT.

This clone was recorded once. The chain links TRBV30 to TRBJ2-6; D perhaps matches TRBD1 (6 bases). CDR1 and CDR2 (germline): GTSNPN, SVGIG (reference sequence). V was pared by 5 bases and J by 2 bases, with 7 bases between. CDR3 size: 13 residues. The CDR3 loop reads CAWRTAGANVLTF. CDR3 in DNA: TGTGCCTGGCGGACAGCTGGGGCCAACGTCCTGACTTTC.

V is TRBV5-5 and J is TRBJ1-5, with a possible D match to TRBD1 (5 bases). In germline, CDR1 is SGHKS, CDR2 YYEKEE (reference sequence). CDR3 length: 15 residues. Trimming removed 1 base from V and 5 bases from J, with 13 bases in between. This chain's CDR3 is CASSLIGEGDQPQHF. In DNA, the CDR3 is TGTGCCAGCAGCTTGATTGGGGAAGGGGATCAGCCCCAGCATTTT.

In its sample, this clone was seen once. The rearrangement joins TRBV18 to TRBJ2-6, with D hard to call. Per the germline V gene, CDR1 is KGHSH and CDR2 is LQKENI. V lost 6 bases, J lost 1 base, and 10 bases lay in between. The CDR3 consists of 15 residues. CDR3 region: CASSPSVSGANVLTF. The DNA of the CDR3 is TGTGCCAGCTCGCCTTCTGTTTCTGGGGCCAACGTCCTGACTTTC.

The V and J genes are TRBV2 and TRBJ1-5; weak D call: TRBD1 (5 bases). V lost 7 bases and J 5 bases, leaving 12 bases between the germline ends. Germline CDR1 reads SNHLY; CDR2 reads FYNNEI. The CDR3 spans 13 residues. CDR3 loop: CASTLDTYQPQHF. The CDR3 nucleotides are TGTGCCAGCACCCTGGACACTTATCAGCCCCAGCATTTT.

The chain's CDR3 is CTSSPPRAGVEEQYF. The DNA of the CDR3 is TGTACCAGCAGCCCCCCTCGGGCGGGAGTAGAAGAGCAGTACTTC. The chain couples TRBV7-2 to TRBJ2-7; 7 positions match TRBD2. The CDR3 extends over 15 amino acids. The germline gives CDR1 SGHTA, CDR2 FQGNSA. V shed 5 bases, J shed 7 bases, and the junction held 14 bases outside the gene matches. The full variable domain, with the rest looked up from reference TRBV7-2 and TRBJ2-7, is GAGVSQSPSNKVTEKGKDVELRCDPISGHTALYWYRQSLGQGLEFLIYFQGNSAPDKSGLPSDRFSAERTGGSVSTLTIQRTQQEDSAVYLCTSSPPRAGVEEQYFGPGTRLTVT.

The chain couples TRBV19 to TRBJ2-7, with D maybe TRBD2 (5 bases). The CDR3 consists of 14 residues. Germline V lookup: CDR1 LNHDA, CDR2 SQIVND (reference sequence). Trimming took 4 bases from V and 4 from J, leaving 14 bases between them. The CDR3 DNA sequence: TGTGCCAGTAGTAACTCCGGCGGGTTTTACGAGCAGTACTTC. Its protein is CASSNSGGFYEQYF.

This sequence joins TRBV4-3 and TRBJ2-1; the match to TRBD2 covers 7 bases. With 0 bases clipped from V and 6 bases from J, the junction kept 11 bases outside the gene matches. The CDR3 loop spans 17 amino acids. Germline CDR1 and CDR2: LGHNA and YSLEER. CDR3 DNA sequence: TGCGCCAGCAGCCAAGATCCATGGCTAGCGGAGACCAATGAGCAGTTCTTC. Its protein is CASSQDPWLAETNEQFF.

V gene TRBV11-3 combines with J gene TRBJ2-3; 8 bases map to TRBD1. The junction had 1 base not matched to a gene; V was cut back by 5 bases and J by 9 bases. The CDR3 contains 11 residues. Germline assignment: CDR1 SGHNT and CDR2 YENEEA. CDR3 nucleotide sequence: TGTGCCAGCAGCCCAGGGGGCACGCAGTATTTT. It encodes CASSPGGTQYF.

The chain links TRBV5-4 to TRBJ2-3; maybe TRBD2 (5 bases). The germline V gene has CDR1 SGHNT and CDR2 YYREEE (reference sequence). With 2 bases removed from V and 8 bases from J, the gap between germline ends came to 9 bases. CDR3 size: 12 residues. The CDR3 is CASSFLGSTQYF. The CDR3, as DNA: TGTGCCAGCAGCTTTTTGGGGAGTACGCAGTATTTT. Variable domain in full (rest from reference TRBV5-4 and TRBJ2-3): ETGVTQSPTHLIKTRGQQVTLRCSSQSGHNTVSWYQQALGQGPQFIFQYYREEENGRGNFPPRFSGLQFPNYSSELNVNALELDDSALYLCASSFLGSTQYFGPGTRLTVL.

The chain is built from TRBV28 and TRBJ1-5; tentatively, D is TRBD1 (6 bases). Germline assignment: CDR1 MDHEN and CDR2 SYDVKM. Trimming removed 8 bases at V and 5 bases at J, with 16 bases between. The CDR3 spans 14 residues. DNA of the CDR3: TGTGCCAGCTCAACCGCGGGGGGGCATCAGCCCCAGCATTTT. Its translation: CASSTAGGHQPQHF.

This chain joins TRBV7-8 and TRBJ1-5; D unclear. Germline lookup yields CDR1 SGHVS and CDR2 FQNEAQ. The CDR3 has 13 amino acids. Trimming removed 1 base from V and 4 bases from J, with 5 bases in between. The CDR3 DNA follows: TGTGCCAGCAGCTTAGTTTTTAATCAGCCCCAGCATTTT. It encodes CASSLVFNQPQHF.

The rearrangement links TRBV7-2 to TRBJ1-2; D ambiguous. The germline V gene has CDR1 SGHTA and CDR2 FQGNSA. CDR3 length equals 15 residues. Deletions cut 1 base from V and 2 bases from J, with 11 bases between. CDR3 sequence: CASSLGRAANYGYTF. In DNA, the CDR3 is TGTGCCAGCAGCTTAGGTAGGGCAGCAAACTATGGCTACACCTTC.

Only one count was recorded for this clone. The CDR3 sequence: CASSLVSGHNEQFF. The CDR3 DNA reads as TGTGCCAGCAGCTTAGTTTCGGGACACAATGAGCAGTTCTTC. The V gene is TRBV7-2, the J gene TRBJ2-1; either TRBD1 or TRBD2 may fit D (5 bases each). The CDR3 is made up of 14 amino acids. In germline, CDR1 is SGHTA, CDR2 FQGNSA. Trimming took 1 base from V and 5 from J, leaving 9 bases between them. Based on the CDR3 plus reference TRBV7-2 and TRBJ2-1, the full variable domain is GAGVSQSPSNKVTEKGKDVELRCDPISGHTALYWYRQSLGQGLEFLIYFQGNSAPDKSGLPSDRFSAERTGGSVSTLTIQRTQQEDSAVYLCASSLVSGHNEQFFGPGTRLTVL.

This sequence joins TRBV7-9 and TRBJ2-7; D remains ambiguous. Germline-derived CDR1 and CDR2 are SEHNR and FQNEAQ (reference sequence). V was trimmed by 2 bases and J by 4 bases, leaving 9 bases between them. CDR3 length: 13 residues. The CDR3 protein is CASSLSIAYEQYF. The CDR3 DNA reads as TGTGCCAGCAGCTTATCGATAGCTTACGAGCAGTACTTC.

This clone is a singleton in its sample. This chain links TRBV5-4 with TRBJ2-7; 10 bases match TRBD2. The CDR3 loop spans 14 amino acids. The J segment lost 5 bases and the V segment lost 0 bases, leaving 2 bases of the junction unmatched. Germline CDR1 SGHNT, CDR2 YYREEE (reference sequence). Written as DNA, the CDR3 is TGTGCCAGCAGCTTGGAGCTAGCGGGAGACGAGCAGTACTTC. It specifies CASSLELAGDEQYF.

The V call is TRBV19, the J call TRBJ1-1; D ambiguous. The CDR3 contains 14 residues. From germline, CDR1 is LNHDA and CDR2 SQIVND (reference sequence). The V end was cut by 0 bases, the J end by 6 bases, with 11 bases between. The CDR3 loop is CASSIDQRGAEAFF. The CDR3 DNA sequence: TGTGCCAGTAGTATAGATCAGCGTGGGGCTGAAGCTTTCTTT.

The J gene is TRBJ2-3, the V gene TRBV7-9; D call uncertain. Trimming removed 5 bases at V and 3 bases at J, with 6 bases between. Germline CDR1 is SEHNR and CDR2 is FQNEAQ (reference sequence). The CDR3 consists of 12 residues. The CDR3 loop reads CASSEQTDTQYF. The CDR3 DNA reads TGTGCCAGCAGCGAACAAACAGATACGCAGTATTTT.

The chain carries TRBV11-3 and TRBJ2-7; 10 bases agree with TRBD1. V trimming: 2 bases; J trimming: 3 bases; junction bases outside the gene matches: 1. CDR1 is SGHNT and CDR2 is YENEEA in the germline V gene. The CDR3 runs 14 residues. The CDR3 bases are TGTGCCAGCAGCTTACGGACAGGGGGCTACGAGCAGTACTTC. This encodes CASSLRTGGYEQYF.

V gene TRBV5-1 combines with J gene TRBJ2-1; TRBD2 matches at 9 bases. Germline CDR1 is SGHRS and CDR2 is YFSETQ. V was pared by 0 bases and J by 4 bases, with 2 bases of the junction left unmatched. This CDR3 has 15 residues. The CDR3 sequence: CASSLAAGGYNEQFF. The CDR3 region has the DNA TGCGCCAGCAGCTTGGCGGCGGGAGGGTACAATGAGCAGTTCTTC.

This chain connects TRBV5-1 to TRBJ2-2; 7 bases are shared with TRBD1. The germline V gene has CDR1 SGHRS and CDR2 YFSETQ. Germline trimming cut 5 bases from V and 0 bases from J; bases unmatched to any gene: 1. CDR3 size: 14 residues. CDR3 bases: TGCGCCAGCAGGGACAGGACGAACACCGGGGAGCTGTTTTTT. Translated, it gives CASRDRTNTGELFF. The variable domain in full, with the rest retrieved from reference TRBV5-1 and TRBJ2-2, is KAGVTQTPRYLIKTRGQQVTLSCSPISGHRSVSWYQQTPGQGLQFLFEYFSETQRNKGNFPGRFSGRQFSNSRSEMNVSTLELGDSALYLCASRDRTNTGELFFGEGSRLTVL.

The chain is built from TRBV2 and TRBJ2-5; 8 bases are shared with TRBD1. The germline CDR1 and CDR2 sequences are SNHLY and FYNNEI. This CDR3 is built from 13 residues. Trimming removed 7 bases from V and 5 bases from J; junction bases left unmatched: 6. The DNA of the CDR3 is TGTGCCAGCAAGGCGACAGGGGCCGAGACCCAGTACTTC. Protein sequence: CASKATGAETQYF.

The sample holds one count of this clone. In nucleotides, the CDR3 is TGTGCCTGGAGTGGGGGGGGACAGATCTACGAGCAGTACTTC. As protein: CAWSGGGQIYEQYF. The rearrangement links TRBV30 to TRBJ2-7, with D possibly called TRBD1 or TRBD2 (7 bases each). This CDR3 spans 14 amino acids. Deletions cut 1 base from V and 3 bases from J, with 13 bases between. Germline assignment: CDR1 GTSNPN and CDR2 SVGIG (reference sequence).

The chain combines TRBV25-1 with TRBJ2-3; tentative D call: TRBD1 (6 bases). Germline V gives CDR1 MGHDK, CDR2 SYGVNS. The CDR3 runs 13 residues. With 6 bases removed from V and 2 bases from J, the gap between germline ends came to 9 bases. The chain's CDR3 is CASRRGSTDTQYF. The CDR3 nucleotides read TGTGCCAGCAGAAGGGGGTCCACAGATACGCAGTATTTT.

This sequence joins TRBV29-1 and TRBJ2-1; tentative D call: TRBD1 (5 bases). Trimming removed 7 bases from V and 8 bases from J, with 12 bases in between. Germline V lookup: CDR1 SQVTM, CDR2 ANQGSEA. There are 11 residues in the CDR3. The DNA for the CDR3 is TGCAGCGACGCACGACAGTATGAGCAGTTCTTC. Residues: CSDARQYEQFF.

This clone showed up just a few times. The chain combines TRBV19 with TRBJ2-3; perhaps TRBD1 as D (5 bases). This CDR3 has 14 residues. Germline loops: CDR1 LNHDA, CDR2 SQIVND (reference sequence). V shed 4 bases and J shed 1 base, with 9 bases lying between them. CDR3 amino acids: CASSNVRGTDTQYF. The CDR3 DNA reads as TGTGCCAGTAGTAACGTCAGGGGCACAGATACGCAGTATTTT.

This clone has only a few counts. V usage is TRBV28 and J usage is TRBJ1-5, with 9 bases lining up with TRBD1. The CDR3 sequence is 15 residues long. In germline, CDR1 is MDHEN, CDR2 SYDVKM. The ends lost 5 bases at V and 9 bases at J; junction bases unmatched: 11. The CDR3 nucleotides read TGTGCCAGCAGTGTCCGGGACAGGGTCTCCGGGCCCCAGCATTTT. This translates into CASSVRDRVSGPQHF.

The chain uses TRBV10-3 and TRBJ2-1, with D possibly being TRBD2 (5 bases). Germline V gene lookup returns CDR1 ENHRY and CDR2 SYGVKD. The CDR3 is 18 residues long. V was trimmed by 6 bases and J by 3 bases, leaving 24 bases between them. CDR3 sequence reads: CAISQMFGSGGLYNEQFF. The CDR3 coding sequence is TGTGCCATCAGCCAGATGTTTGGGTCTGGCGGGCTCTACAATGAGCAGTTCTTC.